These T cell receptor beta chains were read from a single sample in a study of blood T cell repertoires in COVID-19. Profiled with immunoSEQ multiplex PCR; TCRdb holds only in-frame clones, not every one. This sample has more than 150,000 clones; around 90% occur once, and the top ten carry approximately 2.1%. Sequenced material: PBMCs or T cells enriched from blood (not recorded which). The receptors originated from a woman between 25 and 40 years old who had recovered from COVID-19. CDR3s include the opening cysteine and the closing phenylalanine or tryptophan. The D gene is left open where the match is weak. Size is omitted from some rows. Given values are once, few, many or a class for expanded clones.

J gene,D gene,V gene,clone size,CDR3 DNA,CDR3 protein
TRBJ2-7,NA,TRBV29-1,NA,TGCAGCGTTGTTGGAGGTTCGACCTACGAGCAGTACTTC,CSVVGGSTYEQYF
TRBJ1-1,TRBD1,TRBV7-8,NA,TGTGCCAGCAGCTTAGCGACAGGGGGAACTGAAGCTTTCTTT,CASSLATGGTEAFF
TRBJ1-4,TRBD1,TRBV4-1,NA,TGCGCCAGCAGCCTCAGGGGGACTAATGAAAAACTGTTTTTT,CASSLRGTNEKLFF
TRBJ2-3,TRBD2,TRBV3-1/TRBV3-2,NA,TGTGCCAGCAGCCAAATCCCGACTAGCGGCACAGATACGCAGTATTTT,CASSQIPTSGTDTQYF
TRBJ1-3,NA,TRBV12-3/TRBV12-4,once,TGTGCCAGCAGTTTAGGACAAGGCACCATATATTTT,CASSLGQGTIYF
TRBJ1-4,NA,TRBV5-6,NA,TGTGCCAGCAGCTTCAGGCAGGGGTCGCGTGGTGAAAAACTGTTTTTT,CASSFRQGSRGEKLFF
TRBJ1-4,TRBD1,TRBV5-4,NA,TGTGCCAGCAGCCGGGACAGGGAGAATGAAAAACTGTTTTTT,CASSRDRENEKLFF
TRBJ2-1,NA,TRBV28,once,TGTGCCAGCAGTTTATCCAGCTACAATGAGCAGTTCTTC,CASSLSSYNEQFF
TRBJ1-1,NA,TRBV19,NA,TGTGCCAGTAGACGTTCGGGGGACACTGAAGCTTTCTTT,CASRRSGDTEAFF
TRBJ2-5,TRBD2,TRBV5-8,NA,TGTGCCAGCAGCTCGGGACTAGGTGTCCTGGAGACCCAGTACTTC,CASSSGLGVLETQYF
TRBJ1-2,TRBD1,TRBV19,NA,TGTGCCAGCCGTACCGACAGGGTCAATGGCTACACCTTC,CASRTDRVNGYTF
TRBJ2-7,NA,TRBV19,NA,TGTGCCAGTAGTTCTGGGCAGGGTAGGTACTTC,CASSSGQGRYF
TRBJ2-7,TRBD1,TRBV5-6,NA,TGTGCCAGCACTAGGACAGGCTACGAGCAGTACTTC,CASTRTGYEQYF
TRBJ2-2,NA,TRBV12-5,NA,TGTGCTAGTGGTTTGGCCGAGGGAAACACCGGGGAGCTGTTTTTT,CASGLAEGNTGELFF
TRBJ2-1,NA,TRBV6-4,once,TGTGCCAGCCGGAGATCCGTGGGGAGCTCCTACAATGAGCAGTTCTTC,CASRRSVGSSYNEQFF
TRBJ2-1,TRBD2,TRBV11-2,NA,TGTGCCAGCAGCTTAGGGCTAGCGGTAATAGCTCGTGAGCAGTTCTTC,CASSLGLAVIAREQFF
TRBJ1-4,NA,TRBV24-1,NA,TGTGCTTCACGCCGGGAACTGTTTTTT,CASRRELFF
TRBJ2-2,TRBD1,TRBV9,NA,TGTGCCAGCAGCAACCGGGACAGGGGATGGACCGGGGAGCTGTTTTTT,CASSNRDRGWTGELFF
TRBJ1-3,TRBD1,TRBV24-1,NA,TGTGCCACCCCACTGCTCCGGGACAGGAGAAACACCATATATTTT,CATPLLRDRRNTIYF
TRBJ2-2,NA,TRBV6-6,NA,TGTGCCAGCAGTTCAGGGTCGACAGTAACCGGGGAGCTGTTTTTT,CASSSGSTVTGELFF
TRBJ1-1,NA,TRBV29-1,few,TGCAGCGTTGATTCGAAACTCCGGGACACTGAAGCTTTCTTT,CSVDSKLRDTEAFF
TRBJ1-2,NA,TRBV9,once,TGTGCCAGCAGCGTGTCCGGAGCTAACTATGGCTACACCTTC,CASSVSGANYGYTF
TRBJ2-1,NA,TRBV30,NA,TGTGCCTGGAGTCCGGGAGACGAAATTGACAATGAGCAGTTCTTC,CAWSPGDEIDNEQFF
TRBJ1-5,NA,TRBV12-3/TRBV12-4,once,TGTGCCAGCAGTTTATCGCGAGGTCAGCCCCAGCATTTT,CASSLSRGQPQHF
TRBJ2-1,NA,TRBV24-1,NA,TGTGCCACCAGTATTCTCCGGGGCTCCTACAATGAGCAGTTCTTC,CATSILRGSYNEQFF
TRBJ1-2,NA,TRBV5-1,NA,TGCGCCAGCAGCTTAGCGGGGCTTTCGGATGGCTACACCTTC,CASSLAGLSDGYTF
TRBJ1-1,TRBD1,TRBV7-6,NA,TGTGCCAGCAGCTTAGGTCCCCAGACAGGGTCCCCTAACACTGAAGCTTTCTTT,CASSLGPQTGSPNTEAFF
TRBJ2-7,TRBD1,TRBV20-1,NA,TGCAGTGCTAGTTCGGGGACAGGGGGCTACGAGCAGTACTTC,CSASSGTGGYEQYF
TRBJ1-2,NA,TRBV6-5,once,TGTGCCAGTAGACAACTCTTCACAGGGATGCCTGGCTACACCTTC,CASRQLFTGMPGYTF
TRBJ2-7,NA,TRBV12-3/TRBV12-4,NA,TGTGCCAGCAGCCCCGGGAACCTCGAGCAGTACTTC,CASSPGNLEQYF
TRBJ2-2,TRBD1,TRBV9,NA,TGTGCCAGCACCTTCGGACAGGGCGACGGGGAGCTGTTTTTT,CASTFGQGDGELFF
TRBJ2-3,TRBD2,TRBV27,NA,TGTGCCAGCAGCTCCCCACTAGCGGAAGGACCAGATACGCAGTATTTT,CASSSPLAEGPDTQYF
TRBJ2-1,TRBD2,TRBV2,once,TGTGCCAGCATAGGGAGCGGGAACAATGAGCAGTTCTTC,CASIGSGNNEQFF
TRBJ1-1,NA,TRBV11-2,NA,TGTGCCAGCTGGGGGGGACATCCGGACACTGAAGCTTTCTTT,CASWGGHPDTEAFF
TRBJ1-2,TRBD1,TRBV7-8,NA,TGTGCCAGCAGCTCCAACACAGGGGGCGACTATGGCTACACCTTC,CASSSNTGGDYGYTF
TRBJ2-7,NA,TRBV7-3,few,TGTGCCAGCAGCTTAAATTCCCACTACGAGCAGTACTTC,CASSLNSHYEQYF
TRBJ2-7,NA,TRBV4-3,NA,TGCGCCAGCAGCCAAGATCGGAGATACGAGCAGTACTTC,CASSQDRRYEQYF
TRBJ2-2,TRBD1,TRBV25-1,once,TGTGCCAGCAGTTCCCCGACAGGGTCGGGCACCGGGGAGCTGTTTTTT,CASSSPTGSGTGELFF
TRBJ1-6,NA,TRBV15,NA,TGTGCCACCAGCAGAGTATGGGGCGTTAATAATTCACCCCTCCACTTT,CATSRVWGVNNSPLHF
TRBJ2-1,TRBD1,TRBV27,NA,TGTGCCAGCTCCCCTAGGGGGACAGGGTACAATGAGCAGTTCTTC,CASSPRGTGYNEQFF
TRBJ2-2,TRBD2,TRBV7-3,NA,TGTGCCAGCAGCTTAAATAGCGGGAGTTTGAACGGGGAGCTGTTTTTT,CASSLNSGSLNGELFF
TRBJ1-4,NA,TRBV7-9,NA,TGTGCCAGCAGGCTAACAGGGAGCGCTAATGAAAAACTGTTTTTT,CASRLTGSANEKLFF
TRBJ2-3,TRBD2,TRBV6-1,NA,TGTGCCAGCAGTGAAAAAGGTGTCCACGGGAGGGCTGTTGATGATACGCAGTATTTT,CASSEKGVHGRAVDDTQYF
TRBJ1-2,TRBD1,TRBV6-5,NA,TGTGCCAGCAGCCTAAGACAGGGGGGTCACTATGGCTACACCTTC,CASSLRQGGHYGYTF
TRBJ2-1,TRBD2,TRBV18,NA,TGTGCCAGCTCACCCTCTAGCGGGAGGGCCATTGAGCAGTTCTTC,CASSPSSGRAIEQFF
TRBJ1-2,NA,TRBV12-3/TRBV12-4,NA,TGTGCCAGCAGTTCTCTCGGTGGCTACACCTTC,CASSSLGGYTF
TRBJ2-3,TRBD2,TRBV19,NA,TGTGCCAGTAGGGCGCGGGGAGGGCCCGCAGATACGCAGTATTTT,CASRARGGPADTQYF
TRBJ2-7,NA,TRBV11-2,NA,TGTGCCAGCAAGGGGCCGTACGAGCAGTACTTC,CASKGPYEQYF